These 4 T cell receptor beta chains were all obtained from the same sample, sequenced in a study of Ad26.COV2.S vaccination and SARS-CoV-2 variants. Sequencing used immunoSEQ multiplex PCR; TCRdb keeps in-frame clones, though not all of them. The sample carries some 300,000 clones, approximately 86% recorded once. Specified treatment: approximately 18 received Ad26.COV2.S at low or high dose, single or two shots; roughly 5 received placebo; per-sample allocation not given. Samples were taken on day 63 after the first vaccine or placebo injection. The starting material was peripheral blood, obtained in a trial of Ad26.COV2.S vaccine versus placebo. These receptors were taken from a person between 18 and 60 years old who received the Ad26.COV2.S COVID-19 vaccine or a placebo.

This chain uses TRBV6-1 with TRBJ2-3; D not certain. This CDR3 has 11 residues. Germline V gives CDR1 MNHNS, CDR2 SASEGT. V lost 6 bases and J 2 bases, leaving 3 bases between the germline ends. The chain's CDR3 is CASSSTDTQYF. The CDR3 DNA is TGTGCCAGCAGCTCCACAGATACGCAGTATTTT.

The chain combines TRBV3-1 (or the pseudogene TRBV3-2) with TRBJ1-3; tentative D call: TRBD1 (6 bases). The CDR3 runs to 16 residues. Germline V gene lookup returns CDR1 LGHDT and CDR2 YNNKEL (reference sequence). V lost 3 bases and J lost 4, with 16 bases in between. CDR3 bases: TGTGCCAGCAGCCATAATGCCAGGGGCGCGGGAAACACCATATATTTT. Amino acid sequence: CASSHNARGAGNTIYF.

Concerning this clone: The sample contains more than one DNA sequence encoding this CDR3. This chain links TRBV5-4 with TRBJ2-1; TRBD2 agrees at 7 bases. Germline assignment: CDR1 SGHNT and CDR2 YYREEE (reference sequence). The CDR3 sequence is 16 residues long. Germline trimming cut 2 bases from V and 0 bases from J; bases unmatched to any gene: 5. In nucleotides, the CDR3 is TGTGCCAGCAGCTTCCCGGGGGGTAGCTCCTACAATGAGCAGTTCTTC. Amino acid sequence: CASSFPGGSSYNEQFF.

The J gene is TRBJ2-4, the V gene TRBV7-2, with D maybe TRBD1 (6 bases). The germline V gene encodes CDR1 SGHTA and CDR2 FQGNSA. V lost 5 bases to trimming and J lost 3 bases, with 11 bases between them. There are 14 residues in the CDR3. The CDR3 nucleotides are TGTGCCAGCAGCCCCCGGGACAACAAAAACATTCAGTACTTC. It translates to CASSPRDNKNIQYF.